This record covers a single TCR beta chain. This sample is part of a study of blood T cell repertoires in COVID-19. About the research overall: Acute and convalescent COVID-19 samples came from the United States, Italy and Spain.

This CDR3 has 13 amino acids. Authors' methods: Amplification of reference gene primers was used by the study to estimate nucleated cell counts. Clones were read by immunoSEQ multiplex PCR, and TCRdb kept only the in-frame ones, dropping some. D and trimming were read from the DNA, whereas the V and J calls and clone size are those reported in that table. The table shows some 120,000 clones, with roughly 82% occurring only once. Material: peripheral blood. This sequence originates from a human donor in a cohort sampled during active COVID-19. The gene calls are TRBV21-1 and TRBJ1-5. TRBV21-1 is termed a pseudogene. The CDR3 bases are TGTGCCAGGAAGGAACGCGGGGATCAGCCCCAGCATTTT. It codes for CARKERGDQPQHF.